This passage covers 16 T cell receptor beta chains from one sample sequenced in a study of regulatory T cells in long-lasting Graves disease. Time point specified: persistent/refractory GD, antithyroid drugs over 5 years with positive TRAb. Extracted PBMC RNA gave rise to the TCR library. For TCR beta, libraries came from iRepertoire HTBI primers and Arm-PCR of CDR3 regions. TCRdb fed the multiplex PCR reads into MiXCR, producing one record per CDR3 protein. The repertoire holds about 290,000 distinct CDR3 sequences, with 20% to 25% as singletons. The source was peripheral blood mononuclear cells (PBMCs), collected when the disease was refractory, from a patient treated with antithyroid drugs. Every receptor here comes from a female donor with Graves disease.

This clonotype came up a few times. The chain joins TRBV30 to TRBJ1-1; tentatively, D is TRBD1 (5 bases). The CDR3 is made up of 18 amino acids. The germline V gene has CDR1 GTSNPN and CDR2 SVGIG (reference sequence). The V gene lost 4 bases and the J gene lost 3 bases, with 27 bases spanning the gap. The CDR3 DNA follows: TGTGCCTGGACCTTTGTCGCGGGAGGATCCCCGGGGGACACTGAAGCTTTCTTT. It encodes CAWTFVAGGSPGDTEAFF.

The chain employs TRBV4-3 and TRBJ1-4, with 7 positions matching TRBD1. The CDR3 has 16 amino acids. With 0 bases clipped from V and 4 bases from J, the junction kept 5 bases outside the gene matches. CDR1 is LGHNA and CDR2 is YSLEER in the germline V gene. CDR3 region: CASSQDHRGFNEKLFF. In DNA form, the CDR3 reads TGCGCCAGCAGCCAAGACCACAGGGGATTTAATGAAAAACTGTTTTTT.

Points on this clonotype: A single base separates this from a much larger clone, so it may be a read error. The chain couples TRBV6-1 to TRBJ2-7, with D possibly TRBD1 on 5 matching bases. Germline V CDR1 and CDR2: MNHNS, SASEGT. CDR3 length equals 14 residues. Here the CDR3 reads CACSPPGMNYEQYF. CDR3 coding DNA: TGTGCCTGCAGCCCCCCAGGGATGAACTACGAGCAGTACTTC.

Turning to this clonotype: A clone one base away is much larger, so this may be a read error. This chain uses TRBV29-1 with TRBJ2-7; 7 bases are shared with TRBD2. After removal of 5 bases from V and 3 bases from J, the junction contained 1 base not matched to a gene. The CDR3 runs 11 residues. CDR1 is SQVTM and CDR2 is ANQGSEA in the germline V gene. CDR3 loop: CSVRDYYEQYF. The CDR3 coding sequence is TGCAGCGTTAGGGACTACTACGAGCAGTACTTC.

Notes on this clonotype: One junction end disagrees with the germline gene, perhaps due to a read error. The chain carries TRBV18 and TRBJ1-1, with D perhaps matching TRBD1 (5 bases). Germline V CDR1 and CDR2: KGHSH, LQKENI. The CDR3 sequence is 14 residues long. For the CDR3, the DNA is TGTGCCAGCTCACCAGACAGCATGAACACTGGAGCTTTCTTT. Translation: CASSPDSMNTGAFF.

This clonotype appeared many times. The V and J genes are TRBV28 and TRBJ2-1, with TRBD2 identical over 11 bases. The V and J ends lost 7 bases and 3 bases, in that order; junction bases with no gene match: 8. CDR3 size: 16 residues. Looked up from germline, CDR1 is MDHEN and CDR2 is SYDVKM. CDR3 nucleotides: TGTGCCAGCAAAGTAGCGGGAGGGCGGATCTACAATGAGCAGTTCTTC. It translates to CASKVAGGRIYNEQFF. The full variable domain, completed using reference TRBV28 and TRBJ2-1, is DVKVTQSSRYLVKRTGEKVFLECVQDMDHENMFWYRQDPGLGLRLIYFSYDVKMKEKGDIPEGYSVSREKKERFSLILESASTNQTSMYLCASKVAGGRIYNEQFFGPGTRLTVL.

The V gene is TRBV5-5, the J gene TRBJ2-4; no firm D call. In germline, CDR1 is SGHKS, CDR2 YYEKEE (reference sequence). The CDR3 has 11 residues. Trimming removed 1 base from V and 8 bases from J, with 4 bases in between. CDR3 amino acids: CASSLSYIQYF. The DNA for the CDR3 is TGTGCCAGCAGCTTGTCGTACATTCAGTACTTC.

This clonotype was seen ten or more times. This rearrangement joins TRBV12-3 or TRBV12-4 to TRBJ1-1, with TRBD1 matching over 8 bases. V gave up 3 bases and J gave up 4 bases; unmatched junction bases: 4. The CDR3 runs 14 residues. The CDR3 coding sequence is TGTGCCAGCAGTTTTCGACAGGGGAGCACTGAAGCTTTCTTT. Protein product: CASSFRQGSTEAFF.

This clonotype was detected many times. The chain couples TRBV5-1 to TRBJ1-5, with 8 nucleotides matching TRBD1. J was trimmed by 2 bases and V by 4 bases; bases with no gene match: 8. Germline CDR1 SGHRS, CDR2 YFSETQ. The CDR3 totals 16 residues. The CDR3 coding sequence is TGCGCCAGCAGCCCCGACAGGGGAGTAGGCAATCAGCCCCAGCATTTT. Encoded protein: CASSPDRGVGNQPQHF. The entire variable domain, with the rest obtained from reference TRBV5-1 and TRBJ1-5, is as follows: KAGVTQTPRYLIKTRGQQVTLSCSPISGHRSVSWYQQTPGQGLQFLFEYFSETQRNKGNFPGRFSGRQFSNSRSEMNVSTLELGDSALYLCASSPDRGVGNQPQHFGDGTRLSIL.

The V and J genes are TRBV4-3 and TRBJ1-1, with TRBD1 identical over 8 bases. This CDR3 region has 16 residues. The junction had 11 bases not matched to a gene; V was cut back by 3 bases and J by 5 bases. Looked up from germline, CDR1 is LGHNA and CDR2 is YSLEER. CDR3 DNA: TGCGCCAGCAGCCAGGGACACGACAGGGGTATGACTGAAGCTTTCTTT. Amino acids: CASSQGHDRGMTEAFF.

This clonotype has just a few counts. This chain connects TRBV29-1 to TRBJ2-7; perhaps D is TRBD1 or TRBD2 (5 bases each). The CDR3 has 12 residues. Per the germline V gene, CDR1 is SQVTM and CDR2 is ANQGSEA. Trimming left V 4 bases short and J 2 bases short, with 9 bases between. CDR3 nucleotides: TGCAGCGTTGGACTGGGGGCCTACGAGCAGTACTTC. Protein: CSVGLGAYEQYF.

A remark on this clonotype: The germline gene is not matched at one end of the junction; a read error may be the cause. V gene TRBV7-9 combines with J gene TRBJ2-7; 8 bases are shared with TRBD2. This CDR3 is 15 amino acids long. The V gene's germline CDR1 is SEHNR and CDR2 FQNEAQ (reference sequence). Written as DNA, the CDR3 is TGTGCCGGCAGCTTAGCGGGACTAGATCTATACGAGCAGTACTTC. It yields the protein CAGSLAGLDLYEQYF. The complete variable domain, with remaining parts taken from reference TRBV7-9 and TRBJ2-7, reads DTGVSQNPRHKITKRGQNVTFRCDPISEHNRLYWYRQTLGQGPEFLTYFQNEAQLEKSRLLSDRFSAERPKGSFSTLEIQRTEQGDSAMYLCAGSLAGLDLYEQYFGPGTRLTVT.

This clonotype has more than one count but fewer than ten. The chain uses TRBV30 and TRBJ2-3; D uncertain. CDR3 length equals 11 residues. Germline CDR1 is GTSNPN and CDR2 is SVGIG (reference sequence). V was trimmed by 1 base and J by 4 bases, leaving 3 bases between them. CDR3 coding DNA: TGTGCCTGGAGTGCCGCAGATACGCAGTATTTT. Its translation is CAWSAADTQYF.

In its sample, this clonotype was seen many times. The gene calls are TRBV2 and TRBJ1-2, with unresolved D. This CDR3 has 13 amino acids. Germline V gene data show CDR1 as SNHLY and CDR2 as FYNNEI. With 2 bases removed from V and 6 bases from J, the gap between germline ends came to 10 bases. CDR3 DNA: TGTGCCAGCAGTGAAAGAGGGAGAAATGGCTACACCTTC. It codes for CASSERGRNGYTF.

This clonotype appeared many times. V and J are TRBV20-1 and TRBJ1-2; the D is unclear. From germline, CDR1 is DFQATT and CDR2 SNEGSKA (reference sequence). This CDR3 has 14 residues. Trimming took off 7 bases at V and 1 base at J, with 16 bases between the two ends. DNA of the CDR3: TGCAGTGATGCTGGACGGGAACTTAACTATGGCTACACCTTC. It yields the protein CSDAGRELNYGYTF.

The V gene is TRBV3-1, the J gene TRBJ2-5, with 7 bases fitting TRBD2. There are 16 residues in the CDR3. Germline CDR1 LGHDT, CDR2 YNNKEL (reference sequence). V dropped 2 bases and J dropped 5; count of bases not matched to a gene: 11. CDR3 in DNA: TGTGCCAGCAGCCAAAATGAAGGAATTAGCGGGGAGACCCAGTACTTC. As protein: CASSQNEGISGETQYF.